This T cell receptor beta chain stems from a study of cytomegalovirus exposure and HLA in healthy donors (dated by TCRdb to 2017 to 2019). In the study overall: According to an earlier analysis of a few hundred of the donors, 150 million to 200 million T cells yielded over 90 million unique TCR beta sequences and approximately 300 Gb of sequence data. The study aimed to test whether signatures of past pathogen exposure could be identified by cataloging public T cell receptors. Genome-wide SNP genotypes for about three fifths of the roughly 670 donors were used in a later genetic analysis, which treated that subset as a discovery cohort. Donor age, sex, ethnicity and CMV serostatus were compiled alongside the repertoire data. The study profiled the T cell repertoires of under 850 subjects by immunosequencing and related them to cytomegalovirus serostatus. The genetic ancestry cluster associated with self-reported Caucasian donors included 80% to 90% of the roughly 400 genotyped donors. Every discovery cohort repertoire had been produced on one sequencing platform. Across 300 to 500 genotyped donors of the cohort, an average of about 220,000 unique TCR beta nucleotide sequences per donor were sequenced, and roughly 20% of those sequences were non-productive. Typing coverage differed by locus: A, B, C, DRB1 and DQB1 were typed in roughly 620-640 donors, DQA1 in 522, DPA1 in some 610, and DPB1 in around 490. Along with the roughly 670-subject first cohort, a separate validation cohort of 120 different subjects was used. Around 320 gigabases of sequencing data and 78 million or so unique TCR sequences were included in an early release covering around 650 HLA-typed donors. A handful of DR-DQ haplotypes were handled as single units for association and clustering because linkage in the cohort was strong. Class I and class II HLA loci were covered by the typing at four-digit resolution. To decide whether each TCR beta V gene segment behaved as functional or pseudogenic, an earlier analysis of 587 of the donors relied on high-throughput TCR beta sequencing. To predict cytomegalovirus infection status, the study combined high-throughput TCR immunosequencing, statistical association of individual TCRs with disease status, and machine learning. Rather than drawing on any new phenotypic data, the later analysis identified candidate immune exposures from TCR beta sequences and the way those sequences occurred across donors. In a later analysis, previously published TCR beta repertoires from 500 to 750 donors were re-analyzed and high-resolution HLA genotyping was added so that TCR occurrence patterns could be studied. Here is what the overall study found, with its caveats: An association between a missense DCLRE1C variant and V-gene and J-gene trimming of TCR beta chains was found in a later genetic analysis and replicated in an independent cohort. Strong co-occurrence of HLA alleles, especially DR and DQ, made assigning TCR associations to individual alleles difficult. Roughly uniform sequencing depth across donors was assumed in presence/absence analyses, although this assumption may not hold. In vitro tests confirmed that three of the cytomegalovirus-associated TCR beta chains recognize cytomegalovirus antigens. The only immune exposure information available for the cohort was CMV serostatus. The study gave a list of roughly 150 TCR beta chains associated with cytomegalovirus. In a later analysis, most CMV-associated TCR beta chains were found to appear HLA-restricted, with HLA associations seemingly driven largely by CMV exposure. Compared with the approximately 720-donor mean, donors in an Asian-associated ancestry cluster had fewer N-insertions in productive TCRs, according to a later genetic analysis. The classifier was reported to diagnose cytomegalovirus status with high specificity and sensitivity in both the original cohort and the validation cohort. In a later analysis, some 18,000 TCR beta sequences were associated with specific HLA alleles at a false discovery rate of 0.05. A further reported finding was that TCR beta sequences accurately predicted the HLA-A and HLA-B alleles for most subjects in the first cohort. In a later analysis, TCR association rates were found to vary across HLA loci, with the most associated TCRs seen for DRB1 alleles and the fewest for HLA-C alleles. The earlier analysis of 587 of the donors excluded about 16 rarely observed V segments, including chromosome 9 orphons, because counts were too low. The authors suggested that the approach could potentially be generalized to other disease states and immunological phenotypes. Linkage disequilibrium might explain the correlated functional status among segregating V segments, but an unknown experimental factor could not be excluded. Most TCR sequences were seen in very few donors, while some public TCRs were found in many individuals. Several of the top co-occurrence clusters appeared to be linked to parvovirus B19, influenza, CMV and Epstein-Barr virus, according to a later analysis. A later analysis found that HLA-associated TCR beta chains were more clonally expanded and had lower generation probabilities than equally common non-associated chains. In this cohort, only TCR beta chains were sequenced, and detectable features were limited by the absence of alpha or paired-chain data. Because some donors lacked HLA typing at each locus, the association tests relied only on the typed subset. The 87-base-pair reads could not distinguish some IMGT-functional V segments, including TRBV6-2 and TRBV6-3, so those segments were excluded. A cluster of highly shared sequence variants was judged likely to represent a technical artifact of the sequencing pipeline. In an earlier analysis of approximately 590 of the donors, most TCR beta V segments were observed in productive rearrangements about 87% or about 30% of the time, broadly matching IMGT annotations.

This clone was detected a few times. Its antigen is unknown. Per-base quality was not reported, and no clone a single base away is much larger than it. The CDR3 numbers 13 residues from cysteine through phenylalanine. The DNA shown is the 39-base CDR3, in frame from base 1. Trimming removed 3 bases from V and 12 bases from J, leaving 16 bases between the germline ends. According to the germline V gene, CDR1 reads SGDLS and CDR2 reads YYNGEE. The cohort was made up of approximately 670 healthy bone marrow donors. At the time of sampling, all cohort members were nominally healthy, though unrecorded immune exposures were likely present. The donor tested CMV seropositive, placing the donor among the 289 seropositive members of the cohort. A peripheral blood sample was provided by each donor, and peripheral blood mononuclear cells were used for TCR beta sequencing. Genomic DNA was extracted from the blood cell samples with the Qiagen DNeasy Blood Extraction Kit.

Receptor amplification or capture employed the immunoSEQ multiplex PCR assay. A mixture of 60 forward primers for TCR Vbeta segments and 13 reverse primers for TCR Jbeta segments was used in the multiplex PCR. The CDR3 region of rearranged TCR beta genes was amplified from genomic DNA by a multiplex PCR assay. The Illumina HiSeq System was used to sequence the amplified TCR beta libraries as 87-base-pair reads. From the authors' description of their analysis: In a later analysis, tens of millions of unique TCR beta chains were counted across the 500 to 850 repertoires, and roughly 10 million of these chains were shared by at least two donors. To remove PCR and sequencing errors, raw reads were error-corrected and collapsed into unique sequences using a nearest-neighbor algorithm that merged closely related sequences. CDR3 sequences were aligned to IMGT reference sequences to assign V, D and J gene segments. For a sequence to be retained, at least a six-nucleotide match to both a V gene segment and a J gene segment was required. Rearrangements were called productive when the CDR3 lacked stop codons and stayed in frame with V and J; all others were non-productive. CDR3 was defined by IMGT convention, running from the second conserved V-encoded cysteine to the conserved J-encoded phenylalanine. Sequences without an unambiguous match to a single V gene segment were excluded from the earlier analysis of approximately 560 of the donors. In an earlier analysis of several hundred of the donors, V segments were called functional above 56.7% productive rearrangements and were called segregating when the between-donor standard deviation exceeded 5%. A statistical classification framework was built to diagnose cytomegalovirus status from the catalog of TCR beta chain sequences. A later analysis assigned V and J genes by comparing TCR nucleotide sequences with IMGT/GENE-DB human TR gene sequences. In a later analysis, CDR3 sequences and most-parsimonious VDJ recombination scenarios were assigned using the TCRdist pipeline. In a later analysis, each TCR beta chain was defined by its CDR3 amino acid sequence together with its V-gene family, and reads lacking a unique V-gene family were excluded. As a way to deal with suspected cross-contamination and a sequencing artifact, a later analysis dropped under 600 nucleotide sequences that were highly shared and had low generation probability. A later analysis calculated a clonal expansion index for each public chain from normalized within-repertoire ranks of inferred template counts. In a later analysis, generation probabilities were computed using a VDJ recombination model fitted to out-of-frame rearrangements, and the results were checked against IGoR. In a later analysis, hypergeometric tests were used to score TCR-TCR, TCR-HLA and TCR-CMV co-occurrence, with a repertoire-size bias correction applied to TCR pairs. A later analysis estimated false discovery rates by permuting HLA or CMV assignments 20 times. In a later analysis, co-occurring TCRs were grouped using DBSCAN, with TCRdist sequence similarity added in when clustering inside HLA-allele-positive subsets. Repertoires with fewer than 30,000 or more than 120,000 public chains were left out of co-occurrence clustering, as were five repertoires with anomalous nucleotide sharing. In TCRdb, the immuneACCESS table is reduced to in-frame sequences with V and J assigned. These tables do not hold every clone; where another copy was compared, an unresolved V gene accounts for under half, and the others remain unexplained. For V, J and clone size, that table is used; D and trimming come from the DNA. The sample yields 100,000 to 150,000 clones; approximately 80% were counted once. Of the sample, 4.2% falls within the top ten clones.

This receptor was obtained from a male donor in good health and CMV-seropositive. Recombination connected TRBV9 to TRBJ2-1; D gene: possibly TRBD2, on 5 matching bases. The sequenced material came from PBMCs. The CDR3 protein: CASSAELEGPQFF. The DNA sequence reads TGTGCCAGCAGCGCCGAACTAGAAGGTCCGCAGTTCTTC. With all but the CDR3 taken from the reference TRBV9 and TRBJ2-1 genes, the full variable domain is: DSGVTQTPKHLITATGQRVTLRCSPRSGDLSVYWYQQSLDQGLQFLIQYYNGEERAKGNILERFSAQQFPDLHSELNLSSLELGDSALYFCASSAELEGPQFFGPGTRLTVL.